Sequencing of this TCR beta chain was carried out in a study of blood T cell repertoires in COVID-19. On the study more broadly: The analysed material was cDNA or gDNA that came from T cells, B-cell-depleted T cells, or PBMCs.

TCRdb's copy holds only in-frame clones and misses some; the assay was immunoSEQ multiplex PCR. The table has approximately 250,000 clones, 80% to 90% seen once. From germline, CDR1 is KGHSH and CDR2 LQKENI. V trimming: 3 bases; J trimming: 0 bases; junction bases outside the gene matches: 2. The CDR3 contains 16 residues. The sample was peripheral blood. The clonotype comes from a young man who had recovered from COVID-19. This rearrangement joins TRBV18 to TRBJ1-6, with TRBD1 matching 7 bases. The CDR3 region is CASSPDRASYNSPLHF. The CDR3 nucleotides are TGTGCCAGCTCACCCGACAGGGCCTCCTATAATTCACCCCTCCACTTT.